These 10 T cell receptor beta chains were all obtained from the same sample, sequenced in a study of cytomegalovirus exposure and HLA in healthy donors. 13 Jbeta primers and 60 Vbeta primers were used for the PCR. This table comes from immunoSEQ multiplex PCR, and its TCRdb copy is limited to in-frame clones, with some not included. The data hold roughly 120,000 clones, with approximately 78% observed a single time. Sequences were obtained from PBMCs. Receptor source: a man aged 35-49 years in good health and CMV-seronegative.

This rearrangement joins TRBV6-5 to TRBJ2-5; TRBD1 might be the D (6 bases). Germline lookup yields CDR1 MNHEY and CDR2 SVGAGI. CDR3 length equals 13 residues. V was clipped by 8 bases and J by 3 bases, with 13 bases between them. CDR3 loop: CASGDTAEETQYF. The CDR3 nucleotides are TGTGCCAGCGGGGACACCGCAGAAGAGACCCAGTACTTC.

This clone was detected only once. The chain employs TRBV18 and TRBJ2-3, with 8 positions matching TRBD2. The CDR3 runs to 18 residues. Losses at the gene ends were 3 bases for V and 1 base for J; bases not matched to a gene: 12. Germline-derived CDR1 and CDR2 are KGHSH and LQKENI. In nucleotides, the CDR3 is TGTGCCAGCTCACCGTTTCAGAACACGGGACTAGGCACAGATACGCAGTATTTT. Its protein is CASSPFQNTGLGTDTQYF.

The V and J genes are TRBV6-1 and TRBJ1-2; 11 nucleotides line up with TRBD1. Germline V CDR1 and CDR2: MNHNS, SASEGT. Germline trimming cut 5 bases from V and 8 bases from J; bases unmatched to any gene: 7. The CDR3 loop spans 14 amino acids. CDR3 in amino acids: CASSRDRGDGGYTF. The CDR3 DNA reads TGTGCCAGCAGTCGGGACAGGGGGGATGGGGGCTACACCTTC.

This clone was detected a few times. The V call is TRBV7-2, the J call TRBJ1-1; a possible D gene is TRBD1 (5 bases). Per germline, CDR1 SGHTA and CDR2 FQGNSA. Trimming removed 5 bases at V and 5 bases at J, with 21 bases between. CDR3 length: 16 residues. The CDR3 DNA reads TGTGCCAGCAGCCGGGTCCCGGGACTAGGTCCTACTGAAGCTTTCTTT. Translating it yields CASSRVPGLGPTEAFF.

As concerns this clone: The junction differs from germline at one of its ends, possibly a read error. This CDR3 reads CASSYILGLGPNGANGLTF. CDR3 sequence (DNA): TGTGCCAGCAGCTACATCCTGGGACTCGGGCCTAATGGGGCCAACGGCCTGACTTTC. The chain is built from TRBV7-8 and TRBJ2-6, with D perhaps TRBD2 (6 bases). In germline, CDR1 is SGHVS, CDR2 FQNEAQ. The CDR3 extends over 19 amino acids.

J is TRBJ2-7 and V is TRBV30; 8 bases align to TRBD2. The germline V gene has CDR1 GTSNPN and CDR2 SVGIG (reference sequence). CDR3 size: 13 residues. Trimming removed 1 base from V and 3 bases from J; junction bases left unmatched: 2. CDR3 protein: CAWSALADYEQYF. As DNA, the CDR3 is TGTGCCTGGAGTGCACTAGCGGACTACGAGCAGTACTTC.

The V and J genes are TRBV27 and TRBJ1-3, with D perhaps matching TRBD1 (6 bases). Deletions cut 2 bases from V and 4 bases from J, with 6 bases between. Germline V gives CDR1 MNHEY, CDR2 SMNVEV (reference sequence). The CDR3 sequence is 13 residues long. The CDR3 loop reads CASSLDRGNTIYF. In nucleotides, the CDR3 is TGTGCCAGCAGTTTAGACAGGGGAAACACCATATATTTT.

This clone was observed once. This chain uses TRBV19 with TRBJ2-3; TRBD2 aligns across 15 bases. V gave up 10 bases and J gave up 3 bases; unmatched junction bases: 8. CDR1 and CDR2 from the germline V gene are LNHDA and SQIVND (reference sequence). The CDR3 spans 16 residues. CDR3 nucleotides: TGTGCCACAAGGACTAGCGGGAGGGCGGGGACAGATACGCAGTATTTT. This translates into CATRTSGRAGTDTQYF. Full variable domain (outside the CDR3, taken from reference TRBV19 and TRBJ2-3): DGGITQSPKYLFRKEGQNVTLSCEQNLNHDAMYWYRQDPGQGLRLIYYSQIVNDFQKGDIAEGYSVSREKKESFPLTVTSAQKNPTAFYLCATRTSGRAGTDTQYFGPGTRLTVL.

The rearrangement joins TRBV7-8 to TRBJ1-2; 7 nucleotides line up with TRBD1. Germline loops: CDR1 SGHVS, CDR2 FQNEAQ. This CDR3 is built from 16 residues. V was clipped by 1 base and J by 4 bases; unmatched bases: 9. The CDR3 coding sequence is TGTGCCAGCAGCTTAGATTCCGGGACAGAACTCTATGGCTACACCTTC. This encodes CASSLDSGTELYGYTF.

V gene TRBV6-1 combines with J gene TRBJ1-4, with D perhaps TRBD1 (6 bases). This CDR3 has 12 amino acids. V was trimmed by 6 bases and J by 8 bases, leaving 10 bases between them. The germline CDR1 and CDR2 sequences are MNHNS and SASEGT. CDR3 residues: CASRRQGEKLFF. In nucleotides, the CDR3 is TGTGCCAGCAGGCGTCAGGGGGAAAAACTGTTTTTT.